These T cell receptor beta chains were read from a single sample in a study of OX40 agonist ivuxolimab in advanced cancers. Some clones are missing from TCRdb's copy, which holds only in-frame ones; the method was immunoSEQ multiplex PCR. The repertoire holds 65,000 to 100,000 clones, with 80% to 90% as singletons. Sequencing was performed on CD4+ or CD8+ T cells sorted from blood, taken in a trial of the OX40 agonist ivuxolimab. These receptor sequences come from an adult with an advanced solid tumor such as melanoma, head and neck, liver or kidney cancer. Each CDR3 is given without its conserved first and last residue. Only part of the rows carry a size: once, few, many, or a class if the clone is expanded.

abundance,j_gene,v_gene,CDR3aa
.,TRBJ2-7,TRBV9,ASSVERWAYEQY
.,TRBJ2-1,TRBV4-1,ASSHTDGSGEQF
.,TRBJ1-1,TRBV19,ASSILADTEAF
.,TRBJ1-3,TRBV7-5,ARSLPAGPSGNTIY
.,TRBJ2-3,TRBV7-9,ASSLERSTDTQY
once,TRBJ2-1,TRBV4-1,ASSQGPERVGYNEQF
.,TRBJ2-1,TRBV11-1,ASGDRTSGAYNEQF
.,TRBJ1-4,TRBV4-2,ASSSTGRKLF
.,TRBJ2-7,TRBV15,ATSTGDNYEQY
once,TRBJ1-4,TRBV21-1,ASSKEKGDEKLF